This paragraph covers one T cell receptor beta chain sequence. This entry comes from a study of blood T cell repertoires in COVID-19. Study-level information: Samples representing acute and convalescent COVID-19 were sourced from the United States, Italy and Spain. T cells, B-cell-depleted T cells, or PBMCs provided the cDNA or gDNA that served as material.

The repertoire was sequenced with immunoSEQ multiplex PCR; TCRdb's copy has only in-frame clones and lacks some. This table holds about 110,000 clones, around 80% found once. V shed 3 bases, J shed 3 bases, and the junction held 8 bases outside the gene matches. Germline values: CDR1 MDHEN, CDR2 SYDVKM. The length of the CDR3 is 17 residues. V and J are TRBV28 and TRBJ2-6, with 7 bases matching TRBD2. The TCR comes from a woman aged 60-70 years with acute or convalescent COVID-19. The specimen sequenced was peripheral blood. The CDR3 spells CASSFGGRIGGANVLTF. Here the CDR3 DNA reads TGTGCCAGCAGTTTCGGCGGGAGAATTGGTGGGGCCAACGTCCTGACTTTC. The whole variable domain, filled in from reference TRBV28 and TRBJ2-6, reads DVKVTQSSRYLVKRTGEKVFLECVQDMDHENMFWYRQDPGLGLRLIYFSYDVKMKEKGDIPEGYSVSREKKERFSLILESASTNQTSMYLCASSFGGRIGGANVLTFGAGSRLTVL.